These 18 T cell receptor beta chains share one sample of origin, sequenced in a study of vaccination effects on CD4 cells after COVID-19. Their antigen targets remain unknown. The data were produced by immunoSEQ multiplex PCR, yet TCRdb's version contains in-frame clones alone and is incomplete. Of approximately 19,000 clones detected, 70% to 85% appear once; the ten largest clones hold around 35%. Sequencing in the ViraFEST assay came after antigen-specific CD4+ T cells had been expanded with viral peptide pools, which were used to stimulate PBMC. Culture lasted about 11 days before CD4+ T cell isolation. Infection dated between March and December 2020, before the Alpha, Beta and Delta variants reached the United States. Sample: CD4+ T cells from PBMCs cultured with a peptide pool, taken before COVID-19 vaccination. The receptors stem from a human donor who had a prior SARS-CoV-2 infection.

The CDR3: CASTTTGGPYEQYF. The CDR3 DNA follows: TGTGCCAGCACCACCACCGGAGGACCCTACGAGCAGTACTTC. V gene TRBV28 combines with J gene TRBJ2-7; weak D call: TRBD2 (5 bases). The CDR3 consists of 14 residues. V shed 7 bases and J shed 2 bases, with 15 bases lying between them. CDR1 MDHEN and CDR2 SYDVKM come from the germline V gene.

The rearrangement uses TRBV7-9 and TRBJ1-1; 12 bases are a match to TRBD1. The germline CDR1 and CDR2 sequences are SEHNR and FQNEAQ (reference sequence). The trim removed 5 bases at V and 4 bases at J, leaving 8 bases unmatched. The CDR3 extends over 16 amino acids. CDR3 loop: CASSVRDRGLSTEAFF. CDR3 bases: TGTGCCAGCAGCGTCCGGGACAGGGGGCTCAGCACTGAAGCTTTCTTT.

This clone was seen more than once but under ten times. The rearrangement joins TRBV27 to TRBJ2-3; D might be TRBD1 (5 bases). The CDR3 has 15 residues. CDR1 MNHEY and CDR2 SMNVEV come from the germline V gene (reference sequence). The germline V and J ends were trimmed by 7 bases and 0 bases, with 14 bases remaining between them. The CDR3 DNA follows: TGTGCCAGCAACCGAAGACAGTTTAGCACAGATACGCAGTATTTT. Translation gives CASNRRQFSTDTQYF.

This clone was seen more than once but under ten times. The chain carries TRBV4-2 and TRBJ2-1; 10 nucleotides align to TRBD2. The CDR3 length is 15 residues. From germline, CDR1 is LGHNA and CDR2 YNFKEQ. Losses at the gene ends were 4 bases for V and 5 bases for J; bases not matched to a gene: 5. CDR3 nucleotide sequence: TGTGCCAGCAGCCCCGGGCTAGCGGGGGACAATGAGCAGTTCTTC. It yields the protein CASSPGLAGDNEQFF.

This clone appeared once. This chain links TRBV6-5 with TRBJ2-1; D possibly corresponds to TRBD1 (5 bases). The V gene lost 7 bases and the J gene lost 5 bases, with 15 bases spanning the gap. Germline CDR1 and CDR2: MNHEY and SVGAGI. The CDR3 contains 14 residues. The CDR3 spells CASKMEWGDNEQFF. For the CDR3, the DNA is TGTGCCAGCAAGATGGAATGGGGCGACAATGAGCAGTTCTTC.

This clone was detected only a few times. The chain has TRBV9 and TRBJ2-2, with a possible D match to TRBD2 (6 bases). Trimming stripped 1 base from V and 5 bases from J, with 18 bases between. The CDR3 runs to 17 residues. CDR1 is SGDLS and CDR2 is YYNGEE in the germline V gene. CDR3 in amino acids: CASSVTTAASVTGELFF. CDR3 DNA sequence: TGTGCCAGCAGCGTAACGACAGCTGCTAGCGTTACCGGGGAGCTGTTTTTT.

The V call is TRBV27, the J call TRBJ2-2; TRBD2 matches at 9 bases. The V and J ends lost 6 bases and 2 bases, in that order; junction bases with no gene match: 10. The V gene's germline CDR1 is MNHEY and CDR2 SMNVEV (reference sequence). The length of the CDR3 is 17 residues. CDR3 sequence (DNA): TGTGCCAGCAGAAGAAATAGCGGGGGCCATAACACCGGGGAGCTGTTTTTT. Its protein is CASRRNSGGHNTGELFF.

This chain uses TRBV19 with TRBJ2-1; D remains unclear. Germline CDR1 is LNHDA and CDR2 is SQIVND (reference sequence). Trimming removed 7 bases from V and 5 bases from J, with 15 bases in between. The CDR3 covers 14 residues. For the CDR3, the DNA is TGTGCCAGTACCATGTCTGGAGTTAACAATGAGCAGTTCTTC. This translates into CASTMSGVNNEQFF.

The CDR3 sequence is CASRPAGTRNTEAFF. The CDR3 coding sequence is TGTGCCAGCAGACCCGCGGGAACCAGGAACACTGAAGCTTTCTTT. The chain joins TRBV6-5 to TRBJ1-1; D unclear. The CDR3 is 15 residues long. Germline CDR1 and CDR2: MNHEY and SVGAGI. V dropped 6 bases and J dropped 1 base, with 15 bases sitting between them.

This clone was found a few times. The CDR3 here is CAISDNIQPRQSTEAFF. The CDR3 region has the DNA TGTGCCATCAGTGACAATATACAACCAAGACAGAGCACTGAAGCTTTCTTT. The rearrangement joins TRBV10-3 to TRBJ1-1; a weak D match, TRBD1 (5 bases). V was clipped by 3 bases and J by 4 bases, with 21 bases between them. CDR1 is ENHRY, CDR2 SYGVKD, per germline. The CDR3 covers 17 residues.

This clone came up once. The chain links TRBV29-1 to TRBJ2-7, with D possibly matching TRBD2 (5 bases). This CDR3 comprises 11 residues. The V end was cut by 4 bases, the J end by 6 bases, with 10 bases between. The germline V gene encodes CDR1 SQVTM and CDR2 ANQGSEA. CDR3 coding DNA: TGCAGCGTTGCTACGGGGTCCGAGCAGTACTTC. Amino acid sequence: CSVATGSEQYF.

The chain uses TRBV2 and TRBJ2-7; 15 positions match TRBD2. V lost 3 bases to trimming and J lost 0 bases; unmatched junction nucleotides: 21. CDR3 length equals 23 residues. Germline lookup yields CDR1 SNHLY and CDR2 FYNNEI. CDR3 in DNA: TGTGCCAGCAGTGAGAAGTCGGCCTTATTTGGACTAGCGGGAGGGCGTCACTCCTACGAGCAGTACTTC. Protein sequence: CASSEKSALFGLAGGRHSYEQYF.

For the CDR3, the DNA is TGTGCCAGCAGCTTCCGGACAGGGACCACAGATACGCAGTATTTT. It encodes CASSFRTGTTDTQYF. The rearrangement uses TRBV9 and TRBJ2-3, with 8 positions matching TRBD1. The germline gives CDR1 SGDLS, CDR2 YYNGEE. With V trimmed by 4 bases and J by 2 bases, 6 bases remained unmatched. CDR3 length: 15 amino acids.

This clone was counted between two and nine times. The chain combines TRBV19 with TRBJ2-5; D not certain. The CDR3 runs 15 residues. Germline lookup yields CDR1 LNHDA and CDR2 SQIVND (reference sequence). The germline V and J ends were trimmed by 2 bases and 5 bases, with 15 bases remaining between them. Here the CDR3 DNA reads TGTGCCAGTAGTATACGGGCGTGGGTGTTGGAGACCCAGTACTTC. Its protein product is CASSIRAWVLETQYF.

This chain joins TRBV12-3 or TRBV12-4 and TRBJ1-5; D call uncertain. This CDR3 contains 12 residues. The V gene lost 8 bases and the J gene lost 3 bases, with 8 bases spanning the gap. CDR3 in DNA: TGTGCCAGCGCGGATGCCAATCAGCCCCAGCATTTT. As protein: CASADANQPQHF.

The rearrangement joins TRBV5-1 to TRBJ1-1; the match to TRBD1 covers 8 bases. The CDR3 contains 16 residues. The trim removed 2 bases at V and 0 bases at J, leaving 6 bases unmatched. Germline lookup yields CDR1 SGHRS and CDR2 YFSETQ. The CDR3 protein is CASSLLPGQVNTEAFF. The CDR3 nucleotides read TGCGCCAGCAGCTTACTGCCGGGACAGGTGAACACTGAAGCTTTCTTT.

J is TRBJ1-2 and V is TRBV3-1 (or the pseudogene TRBV3-2), with no clear D. The germline CDR1 and CDR2 sequences are LGHDT and YNNKEL (reference sequence). V was shortened by 0 bases and J by 4 bases, with 6 bases between the two germline ends. The CDR3 totals 13 residues. The CDR3 sequence: CASSQDHIYGYTF. In DNA, the CDR3 is TGTGCCAGCAGCCAAGATCACATCTATGGCTACACCTTC.

The rearrangement uses TRBV7-2 and TRBJ2-1; TRBD2 matches at 7 bases. Germline CDR1 reads SGHTA; CDR2 reads FQGNSA. The CDR3 is 17 amino acids. The V segment lost 5 bases and the J segment 5 bases; nucleotides outside the gene matches: 15. This CDR3 is CASSDPVWGGKNNEQFF. CDR3 nucleotide sequence: TGTGCCAGCAGCGACCCGGTTTGGGGAGGGAAGAACAATGAGCAGTTCTTC.